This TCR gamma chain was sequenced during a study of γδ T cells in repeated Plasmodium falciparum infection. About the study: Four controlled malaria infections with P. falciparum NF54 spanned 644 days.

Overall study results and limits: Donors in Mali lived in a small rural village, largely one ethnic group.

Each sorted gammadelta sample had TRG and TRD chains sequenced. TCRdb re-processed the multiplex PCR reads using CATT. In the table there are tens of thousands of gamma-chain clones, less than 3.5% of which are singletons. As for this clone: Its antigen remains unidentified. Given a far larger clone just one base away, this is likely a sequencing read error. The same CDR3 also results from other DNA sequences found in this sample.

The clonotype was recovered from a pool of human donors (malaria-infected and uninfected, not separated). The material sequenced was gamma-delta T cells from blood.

CDR3 loop: CATWDGLQPVRCSDWIKTF. The DNA of the CDR3 is TGTGCCACCTGGGATGGGCTGCAGCCTGTCAGATGTAGTGATTGGATCAAGACGTTT. This rearrangement joins TRGV4 to TRGJP2. Matching the DNA to germline supplied the J gene, which TCRdb does not give. Trimming at V came to 0 bases and at J to 3 bases, leaving 16 bases not matched to a gene. The CDR3 runs to 19 residues. Germline CDR1 and CDR2: EGSTGY and YDSYTSSV.